The 30 T cell receptor beta chains presented below share a single source sample, sequenced in a study of T cell repertoires in cytomegalovirus infection. TCRdb itself ran the reads through MiXCR, one entry per CDR3 protein. Of 400,000 or so distinct CDR3 sequences listed, over 15% are singletons. The sequenced material came from PBMCs. These receptors were taken from a human donor in good health (CMV status not recorded). Some clones in this sample may be carry-over from other donors' samples.

The CDR3 loop is CASSQDWAETMNTEAFF. CDR3 nucleotides: TGCGCCAGCAGCCAAGATTGGGCAGAAACCATGAACACTGAAGCTTTCTTT. The chain has TRBV4-3 and TRBJ1-1; no clear D gene. Germline V gives CDR1 LGHNA, CDR2 YSLEER. V lost 0 bases and J lost 0, with 14 bases in between. The CDR3 loop spans 17 amino acids.

This clonotype has a count of ten or more. CDR3 amino acids: CASSLYPGQSTDTQYF. CDR3 coding DNA: TGTGCCAGCAGCTTATACCCGGGACAGTCAACAGATACGCAGTATTTT. V is TRBV7-8 and J is TRBJ2-3; 7 nucleotides agree with TRBD1. The germline V gene encodes CDR1 SGHVS and CDR2 FQNEAQ. The junction had 8 bases not matched to a gene; V was cut back by 2 bases and J by 3 bases. This CDR3 is built from 16 residues.

The sample holds a few counts of this clonotype. The rearrangement joins TRBV14 to TRBJ1-1, with 11 positions matching TRBD1. The V gene's germline CDR1 is SGHDN and CDR2 FVKESK. The CDR3 has 16 amino acids. V gave up 3 bases and J gave up 7 bases; unmatched junction bases: 10. CDR3 in amino acids: CASSHNGQGAFSEAFF. As DNA, the CDR3 is TGTGCCAGCAGCCATAATGGACAGGGGGCGTTCAGTGAAGCTTTCTTT.

The rearrangement uses TRBV4-1 and TRBJ2-7; D might be TRBD1 or TRBD2, each matching 5 bases. V shed 2 bases and J shed 2 bases, with 13 bases lying between them. This CDR3 has 15 amino acids. Germline V gives CDR1 MGHRA, CDR2 YSYEKL. The CDR3 DNA is TGCGCCAGCAGCCAATACCACCGAGGGGCCTACGAGCAGTACTTC. It codes for CASSQYHRGAYEQYF.

This clonotype was detected many times. The chain employs TRBV7-2 and TRBJ2-1, with TRBD2 identical over 8 bases. With V trimmed by 5 bases and J by 8 bases, 11 bases remained unmatched. The CDR3 sequence is 15 residues long. CDR1 and CDR2 from the germline V gene are SGHTA and FQGNSA. CDR3 nucleotides: TGTGCCAGCAGCCGAAGAGCGGGAGTTAAGGATGAGCAGTTCTTC. Translating gives CASSRRAGVKDEQFF.

The table lists this clonotype with a few counts. The CDR3: CSAPDPAGLSYEQYF. For the CDR3, the DNA is TGCAGTGCCCCGGACCCAGCGGGCCTCTCCTACGAGCAGTACTTC. V and J are TRBV20-1 and TRBJ2-7; a possible D gene is TRBD2 (6 bases). The germline V gene has CDR1 DFQATT and CDR2 SNEGSKA (reference sequence). Between the trimmed V and J ends, which lost 6 bases and 0 bases, there was a span of 18 bases. The CDR3 consists of 15 residues.

The chain couples TRBV4-1 to TRBJ1-2; no definite D call. V lost 4 bases, J lost 2 bases, and 17 bases lay in between. Per the germline V gene, CDR1 is MGHRA and CDR2 is YSYEKL. The CDR3 extends over 16 amino acids. Here the CDR3 reads CASSPQLGQVNYGYTF. The CDR3 DNA sequence: TGCGCCAGCAGCCCCCAGTTAGGCCAAGTGAACTATGGCTACACCTTC.

This chain uses TRBV6-6 with TRBJ1-6; D is undetermined. Germline V gives CDR1 MNHNY, CDR2 SVGAGI (reference sequence). V shed 0 bases and J shed 7 bases, with 10 bases lying between them. This CDR3 spans 15 amino acids. This CDR3 is CASSYSGQRNSPLHF. The CDR3 DNA follows: TGTGCCAGCAGTTACTCGGGTCAGCGCAATTCACCCCTCCACTTT.

This clonotype appeared a few times. This chain joins TRBV19 and TRBJ2-5; a possible D gene is TRBD1 (6 bases). The V and J ends lost 3 bases and 2 bases respectively, with 16 bases between them. CDR1 and CDR2 from the germline V gene are LNHDA and SQIVND (reference sequence). The CDR3 consists of 16 residues. CDR3 sequence: CASSIRGRVAQETQYF. The CDR3, as DNA: TGTGCCAGTAGTATCAGGGGCCGAGTTGCTCAAGAGACCCAGTACTTC.

Regarding this clonotype: An end of the junction does not agree with germline; a read error may underlie this. The rearrangement uses TRBV5-1 and TRBJ2-7; weak D call: TRBD1 (7 bases). This CDR3 comprises 14 residues. Per germline, CDR1 SGHRS and CDR2 YFSETQ. The CDR3 is CARSWAGQHYEQYF. As DNA, the CDR3 is TGCGCCAGGAGCTGGGCGGGACAGCACTACGAGCAGTACTTC. Based on the CDR3 plus reference TRBV5-1 and TRBJ2-7, the full variable domain is KAGVTQTPRYLIKTRGQQVTLSCSPISGHRSVSWYQQTPGQGLQFLFEYFSETQRNKGNFPGRFSGRQFSNSRSEMNVSTLELGDSALYLCARSWAGQHYEQYFGPGTRLTVT.

As to this clonotype: A read error is likely, as this CDR3 ends without the conserved phenylalanine or tryptophan. The chain is built from TRBV20-1 and TRBJ2-1, with 11 bases aligning to TRBD1. V shed 3 bases, J shed 10 bases, and the junction held 14 bases outside the gene matches. The germline V gene encodes CDR1 DFQATT and CDR2 SNEGSKA (reference sequence). The CDR3 has 16 residues. The DNA for the CDR3 is TGCAGTGCTAGTATTGGGTCAGGACAGGGGGCCCTGGAGCAGTTCTCC. Its translation: CSASIGSGQGALEQFS.

This clonotype has ten or more counts. The chain has TRBV20-1 and TRBJ2-1, with TRBD2 matching over 11 bases. CDR1 is DFQATT and CDR2 is SNEGSKA in the germline V gene (reference sequence). The CDR3 is 15 amino acids. Trimming took 5 bases from V and 3 from J; bases not matched to a gene: 6. In DNA form, the CDR3 reads TGCAGTGCTCCGGGACTAGCGGAGAACTACAATGAGCAGTTCTTC. It yields the protein CSAPGLAENYNEQFF.

The chain links TRBV3-1 to TRBJ1-5, with D possibly TRBD1 on 5 matching bases. V was clipped by 4 bases and J by 6 bases, with 10 bases between them. The CDR3 runs to 13 residues. In germline, CDR1 is LGHDT, CDR2 YNNKEL (reference sequence). CDR3 coding DNA: TGTGCCAGCAGCCCGCTAGGGGTTCAGCCCCAGCATTTT. It translates to CASSPLGVQPQHF.

The chain combines TRBV5-4 with TRBJ1-6, with 11 bases identical to TRBD1. The CDR3 is 15 residues long. V shed 3 bases, J shed 7 bases, and the junction held 3 bases outside the gene matches. The germline CDR1 and CDR2 sequences are SGHNT and YYREEE (reference sequence). CDR3 sequence reads: CASSWGTGGNSPLHF. In DNA form, the CDR3 reads TGTGCCAGCAGCTGGGGGACAGGGGGAAATTCACCCCTCCACTTT.

There are many counts of this clonotype. The chain uses TRBV7-6 and TRBJ1-6; tentative D call: TRBD1 (5 bases). This CDR3 has 16 amino acids. V lost 5 bases and J 0 bases, leaving 11 bases between the germline ends. Per the germline V gene, CDR1 is SGHVS and CDR2 is FNYEAQ. This chain's CDR3 is CASSATVYSYNSPLHF. CDR3 nucleotide sequence: TGTGCCAGCAGCGCGACAGTTTACTCCTATAATTCACCCCTCCACTTT.

This clonotype occurred many times. The chain carries TRBV7-2 and TRBJ2-3; D could derive from TRBD1 or TRBD2 (5 bases each). CDR3 length: 12 residues. Germline CDR1 and CDR2: SGHTA and FQGNSA. V gave up 6 bases and J gave up 6 bases, with 10 bases separating them. The CDR3: CASSQWGDTQYF. The CDR3 DNA sequence: TGTGCCAGCAGTCAATGGGGGGATACGCAGTATTTT. The full variable domain, with the rest looked up from reference TRBV7-2 and TRBJ2-3, is GAGVSQSPSNKVTEKGKDVELRCDPISGHTALYWYRQSLGQGLEFLIYFQGNSAPDKSGLPSDRFSAERTGGSVSTLTIQRTQQEDSAVYLCASSQWGDTQYFGPGTRLTVL.

This clonotype appeared a few times. The V gene is TRBV4-1, the J gene TRBJ1-6; D may be TRBD1 (5 bases). This CDR3 has 14 amino acids. The germline V gene has CDR1 MGHRA and CDR2 YSYEKL. Between the trimmed V and J ends, which lost 5 bases and 8 bases, there was a span of 13 bases. CDR3 residues: CASSARDGDSPLHF. DNA for the CDR3: TGCGCCAGCAGCGCCCGGGACGGGGATTCACCCCTCCACTTT.

This rearrangement joins TRBV20-1 to TRBJ1-5; D is uncertain. The germline V gene encodes CDR1 DFQATT and CDR2 SNEGSKA (reference sequence). The CDR3 runs to 14 residues. The germline V and J ends were trimmed by 6 bases and 6 bases, with 18 bases remaining between them. The CDR3 region has the DNA TGCAGTGCCATTGGGATTTTCCGAGGTCAGCCCCAGCATTTT. This gives the protein CSAIGIFRGQPQHF.

The chain links TRBV12-3 or TRBV12-4 to TRBJ1-5, with D perhaps TRBD1 (5 bases). The CDR3 is made up of 16 amino acids. With 0 bases removed from V and 6 bases from J, the gap between germline ends came to 15 bases. CDR3 nucleotides: TGTGCCAGCAGTTTAGCGGGCGGGGTGGGGGGTCAGCCCCAGCATTTT. It encodes CASSLAGGVGGQPQHF.

This clonotype was counted at least ten times. V usage is TRBV7-2 and J usage is TRBJ2-3; 8 bases agree with TRBD2. J gave up 2 bases and V 5 bases, and 15 bases lay outside the gene matches. Germline CDR1 SGHTA, CDR2 FQGNSA. This CDR3 region has 18 residues. DNA of the CDR3: TGTGCCAGCAGCCTGGGTCGGAGCGGGGGCATATTCACAGATACGCAGTATTTT. Amino acid sequence: CASSLGRSGGIFTDTQYF.

This clonotype was seen repeatedly, ten times or more. CDR3 sequence reads: CATSRDRETQYF. In nucleotides, the CDR3 is TGTGCCACCAGCAGAGATCGAGAGACCCAGTACTTC. V is TRBV15 and J is TRBJ2-5; D is undetermined. CDR3 length: 12 amino acids. Per the germline V gene, CDR1 is LNHNV and CDR2 is YYDKDF (reference sequence). V lost 0 bases to trimming and J lost 4 bases, with 3 bases between them.

The chain recombines TRBV7-8 with TRBJ1-3; D remains unclear. V lost 2 bases to trimming and J lost 2 bases, with 7 bases between them. The CDR3 covers 14 residues. CDR1 and CDR2 from the germline V gene are SGHVS and FQNEAQ. The CDR3 DNA reads TGTGCCAGCAGCTTATCCGACACTGGAAACACCATATATTTT. This gives the protein CASSLSDTGNTIYF.

The V gene is TRBV18, the J gene TRBJ1-2, with 7 bases fitting TRBD1. The CDR3 is 15 amino acids. Germline V gene sequence: CDR1 KGHSH, CDR2 LQKENI. The V gene end was trimmed by 3 bases and the J gene end by 3 bases; junction bases not matched to a gene: 7. In nucleotides, the CDR3 is TGTGCCAGCTCACCGACAACAGGGGTTGACTATGGCTACACCTTC. It specifies CASSPTTGVDYGYTF.

The chain is built from TRBV9 and TRBJ2-3, with D perhaps being TRBD1 or TRBD2 (5 bases each). The CDR3 loop spans 15 amino acids. Germline values: CDR1 SGDLS, CDR2 YYNGEE. V was trimmed by 0 bases and J by 6 bases, leaving 14 bases between them. The CDR3 region is CASSVGGVVWDTQYF. CDR3 nucleotide sequence: TGTGCCAGCAGCGTAGGAGGGGTAGTTTGGGATACGCAGTATTTT.

V usage is TRBV18 and J usage is TRBJ2-7, with 10 bases matching TRBD2. Losses at the gene ends were 2 bases for V and 0 bases for J; bases not matched to a gene: 7. The CDR3 length is 17 residues. CDR1 KGHSH and CDR2 LQKENI come from the germline V gene. The DNA of the CDR3 is TGTGCCAGCTCACCATCTAGCGGGGGTTCCAGCTCCTACGAGCAGTACTTC. It translates to CASSPSSGGSSSYEQYF.

A note on this clonotype: The CDR3 does not end in the conserved phenylalanine or tryptophan, so this is likely a read error. V usage is TRBV5-5 and J usage is TRBJ2-7; the D is unclear. V was cut by 3 bases and J by 1 base, with 8 bases left in between. Germline CDR1 is SGHKS and CDR2 is YYEKEE (reference sequence). CDR3 length: 13 residues. The DNA of the CDR3 is TGTGCCAGCAGCTGGGCAGATTCCTACGAGCAGTACTCC. This sequence encodes CASSWADSYEQYS.

This clonotype was seen more than once but under ten times. The CDR3 DNA reads TGTGCCATCAGTGAGCAAACCGGGACTAGCGGGAGTTACGATGAGCAGTTCTTC. Residues: CAISEQTGTSGSYDEQFF. The rearrangement links TRBV10-3 to TRBJ2-1; 14 nucleotides match TRBD2. Germline CDR1 is ENHRY and CDR2 is SYGVKD. This CDR3 is 18 amino acids long. The J segment lost 8 bases and the V segment lost 2 bases, leaving 11 bases of the junction unmatched.

This clonotype was observed many times. This chain connects TRBV7-6 to TRBJ2-7; D might be TRBD1 (5 bases). Germline V gene data show CDR1 as SGHVS and CDR2 as FNYEAQ. V was pared by 1 base and J by 4 bases, with 17 bases between. The CDR3 runs to 16 residues. CDR3 DNA: TGTGCCAGCAGCTTAGGGGCCAGGGCGTACGCGTACGAGCAGTACTTC. It encodes CASSLGARAYAYEQYF.

The gene calls are TRBV20-1 and TRBJ1-2; 7 bases line up with TRBD1. The CDR3 is 13 amino acids. V trimming: 1 base; J trimming: 3 bases; junction bases outside the gene matches: 2. Germline values: CDR1 DFQATT, CDR2 SNEGSKA (reference sequence). The CDR3 here is CSARVGTDYGYTF. Here the CDR3 DNA reads TGCAGTGCTAGAGTCGGGACAGACTATGGCTACACCTTC.

This clonotype was recorded at least ten times. The genes are TRBV10-3 and TRBJ1-1; D is uncertain. Germline lookup yields CDR1 ENHRY and CDR2 SYGVKD. This CDR3 contains 14 residues. V was cut by 6 bases and J by 1 base, with 12 bases left in between. CDR3 DNA sequence: TGTGCCATCAGCCTCCTGGGTCAGAACACTGAAGCTTTCTTT. Translating gives CAISLLGQNTEAFF.